Described below is a single T cell receptor (beta chain) sequence and its context. Its antigen is not identified. The repertoire was sequenced with immunoSEQ multiplex PCR; TCRdb's copy has only in-frame clones and lacks some. The repertoire consists of millions of clones, with approximately 94% occurring once and the leading ten covering roughly 1.1%. The CDR3 length is 15 residues. CDR1 is PRHDT and CDR2 is FYEKMQ in the germline V gene (reference sequence). Trimming left V 0 bases short and J 1 base short, with 10 bases between. This sample is part of a study of shared clonotypes between healthy human individuals. Study-level results: Limitation of the genetic and exposure-history diversity represented came from the few donors.

Terminally differentiated effector memory CD45RA+ cells were left out of the naive CD8 fraction, which was CD45RO-negative and positively selected for CCR7. Specimen: naive CD8+ T cells sorted from blood. This chain connects TRBV13 to TRBJ2-7; tentative D call: TRBD1 (6 bases). The TCR was taken from a man between 18 and 29 years old in good health. The CDR3 coding sequence is TGTGCCAGCAGCTTAGGGGTGGGGGCTTCCTACGAGCAGTACTTC. Its translation: CASSLGVGASYEQYF.